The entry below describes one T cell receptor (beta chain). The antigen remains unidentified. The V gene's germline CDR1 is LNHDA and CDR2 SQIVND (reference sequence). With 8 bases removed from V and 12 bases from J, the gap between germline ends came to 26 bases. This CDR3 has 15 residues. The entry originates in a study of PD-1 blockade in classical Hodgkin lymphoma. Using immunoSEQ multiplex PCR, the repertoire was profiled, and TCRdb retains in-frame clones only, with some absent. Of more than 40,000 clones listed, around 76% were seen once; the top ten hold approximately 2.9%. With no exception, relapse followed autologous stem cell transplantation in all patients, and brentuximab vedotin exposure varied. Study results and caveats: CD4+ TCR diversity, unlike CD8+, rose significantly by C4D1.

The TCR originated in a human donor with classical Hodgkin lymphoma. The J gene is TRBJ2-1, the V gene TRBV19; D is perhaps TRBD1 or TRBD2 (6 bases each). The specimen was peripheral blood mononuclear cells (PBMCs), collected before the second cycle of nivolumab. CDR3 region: CASAALDWRGIGQFF. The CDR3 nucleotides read TGTGCCAGTGCAGCTTTAGACTGGAGGGGGATTGGGCAGTTCTTC.